This entry is about one T cell receptor beta chain. The antigen is undetermined. The sample comes from a study of cytomegalovirus exposure and HLA in healthy donors. PCR amplification relied on 60 Vbeta primers (plus 13 Jbeta primers). The authors' processing: About 12 million shared chains were among the approximately 80 million unique TCR beta chains that a later analysis counted. The assay was immunoSEQ multiplex PCR, and TCRdb's table has in-frame clones only and misses some. That table is the source of V, J and clone size, and D and trimming were worked out from the DNA. Its clone listing holds about 46,000 clones. Among the donors, all were healthy bone marrow donors. The study's findings and limits: Compared with the roughly 670-donor mean, an Asian-associated ancestry cluster reportedly had fewer N-insertions, according to a later analysis. What a later analysis showed was that several of the most significant clusters appeared linked to common viral pathogens.

V was pared by 4 bases and J by 5 bases, with 10 bases of the junction left unmatched. The germline CDR1 and CDR2 sequences are SGDLS and YYNGEE. There are 16 residues in the CDR3. The chain employs TRBV9 and TRBJ2-2, with 8 bases matching TRBD2. The clonotype originates from a woman in her thirties or forties in good health and CMV-seronegative. Source material: PBMCs. In DNA form, the CDR3 reads TGTGCCAGCAGCCTTAGAGGACTAGCCTCGACCGGGGAGCTGTTTTTT. This encodes CASSLRGLASTGELFF.